Each of the 27 T cell receptor beta chains below was sequenced from the same sample in a study of post-analysis software for immune sequencing data. General study findings and limits: A handful of TRBV segments occurring more often in patients than controls included TRBV5-6, TRBV5-1 and TRBV20-1.

These TCRs are of unknown antigen specificity. The TCR beta cDNA libraries contained unique molecular identifiers. MiXCR, run by TCRdb on the PCR reads, gives a single entry per CDR3 protein. Of around 440,000 distinct CDR3 sequences listed, around 40% are singletons. Sequencing used blood. All receptors come from a girl aged 10-17 years with multiple sclerosis.

This clonotype was found a few times. V usage is TRBV14 and J usage is TRBJ2-3; D might be TRBD1 (5 bases). The CDR3 is made up of 17 amino acids. The germline gives CDR1 SGHDN, CDR2 FVKESK. V was shortened by 1 base and J by 2 bases, with 16 bases between the two germline ends. CDR3 nucleotides: TGTGCCAGCAGCCAAGCCCCGCCAGGGTCCATCACAGATACGCAGTATTTT. This sequence encodes CASSQAPPGSITDTQYF.

The chain recombines TRBV7-6 with TRBJ2-5; D is unresolved. Germline lookup yields CDR1 SGHVS and CDR2 FNYEAQ. The CDR3 consists of 15 residues. Trimming shortened V by 3 bases and J by 0 bases, and 11 bases separated the two germline ends. CDR3 nucleotides: TGTGCCAGCAGCTTTGGGTCCACTAACCAAGAGACCCAGTACTTC. Translation gives CASSFGSTNQETQYF.

V gene TRBV28 combines with J gene TRBJ1-2; D is ambiguous. Trimming removed 3 bases at V and 3 bases at J, with 8 bases between. The CDR3 length is 13 residues. In germline, CDR1 is MDHEN, CDR2 SYDVKM. CDR3 sequence: CASSFHQDYGYTF. CDR3 nucleotides: TGTGCCAGCAGTTTCCATCAGGACTATGGCTACACCTTC.

The rearrangement links TRBV29-1 to TRBJ1-1; D unresolved. V shed 5 bases and J shed 3 bases, with 7 bases lying between them. CDR1 and CDR2 from the germline V gene are SQVTM and ANQGSEA. The length of the CDR3 is 11 residues. CDR3 DNA: TGCAGCGTTTCCATTTACACTGAAGCTTTCTTT. Amino acids: CSVSIYTEAFF.

This clonotype was observed a few times. The rearrangement links TRBV20-1 to TRBJ1-1; no clear D. V was cut by 3 bases and J by 1 base, with 9 bases left in between. The germline CDR1 and CDR2 sequences are DFQATT and SNEGSKA (reference sequence). The CDR3 is made up of 13 amino acids. This chain's CDR3 is CSASRGPNTEAFF. The CDR3 DNA reads as TGCAGTGCTAGTAGAGGACCGAACACTGAAGCTTTCTTT.

The J gene is TRBJ2-3, the V gene TRBV4-3; 7 bases are a match to TRBD2. V gave up 0 bases and J gave up 4 bases; unmatched junction bases: 10. Germline lookup yields CDR1 LGHNA and CDR2 YSLEER. The CDR3 is 17 amino acids. The CDR3 bases are TGCGCCAGCAGCCAAGATTACGAAGCGGGAATCGCAGATACGCAGTATTTT. This translates into CASSQDYEAGIADTQYF.

V and J are TRBV29-1 and TRBJ2-3, with 9 bases matching TRBD2. CDR1 and CDR2 (germline): SQVTM, ANQGSEA. The V and J ends lost 3 bases and 2 bases, in that order; junction bases with no gene match: 6. The CDR3 is 15 residues long. Here the CDR3 DNA reads TGCAGCGTTGATGGCGGGAGGGCCCCCACAGATACGCAGTATTTT. Encoded protein: CSVDGGRAPTDTQYF.

The rearrangement links TRBV4-1 to TRBJ1-5; D perhaps matches TRBD1 (5 bases). Germline V gene lookup returns CDR1 MGHRA and CDR2 YSYEKL. This CDR3 has 15 residues. The V end was cut by 2 bases, the J end by 6 bases, with 14 bases between. CDR3 residues: CASSQWGNSAQPQHF. DNA of the CDR3: TGCGCCAGCAGCCAATGGGGGAATTCCGCTCAGCCCCAGCATTTT.

Of note for this clonotype: No conserved phenylalanine or tryptophan is present at the end of the CDR3, so a read error is the likely explanation. This chain connects TRBV29-1 to TRBJ1-5; D is unclear. CDR1 SQVTM and CDR2 ANQGSEA come from the germline V gene. The V end lost 3 bases, the J end lost 2 bases, and 14 bases lay between the germline ends. The CDR3 consists of 15 residues. CDR3 region: CSVDSSGIGNQPQHC. CDR3 nucleotides: TGCAGCGTTGATAGTTCGGGGATCGGCAATCAGCCCCAGCATTGT.

The chain employs TRBV5-1 and TRBJ1-5; a weak D match, TRBD1 (5 bases). The CDR3 is 15 amino acids. Germline values: CDR1 SGHRS, CDR2 YFSETQ. Between the trimmed V and J ends, which lost 4 bases and 0 bases, there was a span of 11 bases. The DNA of the CDR3 is TGCGCCAGCAGCACCGGGGCCGGTAGCAATCAGCCCCAGCATTTT. As protein: CASSTGAGSNQPQHF.

V and J are TRBV20-1 and TRBJ2-7; 10 nucleotides match TRBD2. Germline V gene lookup returns CDR1 DFQATT and CDR2 SNEGSKA (reference sequence). The CDR3 is 19 amino acids. J lost 4 bases, V lost 0 bases, and 18 bases had no gene match. CDR3 DNA sequence: TGCAGTGCTAGAGATTCCCCACATGACAGCGGGAGGGCCTGGTACGAGCAGTACTTC. Amino acids: CSARDSPHDSGRAWYEQYF.

The rearrangement uses TRBV5-1 and TRBJ1-4; D is possibly TRBD1 (6 bases). The V end lost 2 bases, the J end lost 8 bases, and 25 bases lay between the germline ends. The CDR3 runs to 18 residues. Germline V gene data show CDR1 as SGHRS and CDR2 as YFSETQ. The chain's CDR3 is CASSLPAEGGNMWEKLFF. The CDR3 nucleotides read TGCGCCAGCAGCTTACCCGCTGAGGGGGGAAATATGTGGGAAAAACTGTTTTTT.

This chain connects TRBV28 to TRBJ2-1; no clear D gene. The length of the CDR3 is 15 residues. From germline, CDR1 is MDHEN and CDR2 SYDVKM. V was trimmed by 6 bases and J by 0 bases, leaving 12 bases between them. Written as DNA, the CDR3 is TGTGCCAGCAGACCTAGGGATTTCTCCTACAATGAGCAGTTCTTC. The encoded protein is CASRPRDFSYNEQFF.

The V and J genes are TRBV3-1 and TRBJ1-2, with D possibly matching TRBD1 (5 bases). The V end lost 1 base, the J end lost 0 bases, and 9 bases lay between the germline ends. The CDR3 runs to 15 residues. Germline V gene data show CDR1 as LGHDT and CDR2 as YNNKEL (reference sequence). The CDR3 sequence is CASSQGQSSNYGYTF. The CDR3 nucleotides are TGTGCCAGCAGCCAAGGACAGTCTTCTAACTATGGCTACACCTTC.

V and J are TRBV30 and TRBJ2-7, with 11 nucleotides matching TRBD1. The V gene end was trimmed by 0 bases and the J gene end by 3 bases; junction bases not matched to a gene: 10. The CDR3 length is 17 residues. CDR1 is GTSNPN and CDR2 is SVGIG in the germline V gene (reference sequence). The CDR3 bases are TGTGCCTGGAGTGTAGCTCTCCCGGGGACAGGGGGCTACGAGCAGTACTTC. Amino acid sequence: CAWSVALPGTGGYEQYF.

V and J are TRBV15 and TRBJ1-1; 7 positions agree with TRBD1. The CDR3 runs 17 residues. The germline gives CDR1 LNHNV, CDR2 YYDKDF (reference sequence). With V trimmed by 2 bases and J by 0 bases, 9 bases remained unmatched. CDR3 nucleotides: TGTGCCACCAGCAGACCCCTCGGACAGGACATGAACACTGAAGCTTTCTTT. It translates to CATSRPLGQDMNTEAFF.

This clonotype has just a few counts. The chain employs TRBV28 and TRBJ1-2, with unresolved D. V gave up 3 bases and J gave up 8 bases, with 19 bases separating them. Germline-derived CDR1 and CDR2 are MDHEN and SYDVKM. The CDR3 is made up of 15 amino acids. DNA of the CDR3: TGTGCCAGCAGTTTGGGTTTTCCTACCACGGGCGGCTACACCTTC. Its translation is CASSLGFPTTGGYTF.

The chain combines TRBV7-8 with TRBJ2-5, with D hard to call. Trimming left V 3 bases short and J 3 bases short, with 11 bases between. This CDR3 has 14 amino acids. Germline loops: CDR1 SGHVS, CDR2 FQNEAQ. CDR3 sequence: CASSLGPPKETQYF. Written as DNA, the CDR3 is TGTGCCAGCAGCTTGGGCCCTCCAAAAGAGACCCAGTACTTC.

J is TRBJ2-1 and V is TRBV5-1; D may be TRBD2 (7 bases). Trimming took 2 bases from V and 8 from J, leaving 17 bases between them. Germline assignment: CDR1 SGHRS and CDR2 YFSETQ. The CDR3 spans 15 residues. This chain's CDR3 is CASSFRGGYTDEQFF. CDR3 nucleotides: TGCGCCAGCAGCTTTAGGGGGGGGTATACGGATGAGCAGTTCTTC.

About this clonotype itself: One end of the junction is discordant with germline, which a read error may explain. This chain joins TRBV27 and TRBJ2-7, with D perhaps matching TRBD2 (6 bases). The germline gives CDR1 MNHEY, CDR2 SMNVEV (reference sequence). The CDR3 runs to 15 residues. Here the CDR3 DNA reads TGTACCAGCAGTTTACGGAGGGCCTTCTCGGTAGAGCAGTACTTC. This encodes CTSSLRRAFSVEQYF.

This chain connects TRBV14 to TRBJ2-4; possibly TRBD2 for D (5 bases). Per germline, CDR1 SGHDN and CDR2 FVKESK. CDR3 length: 13 amino acids. Deletions cut 8 bases from V and 6 bases from J, with 14 bases between. CDR3 loop: CASPGGPGNIQYF. DNA of the CDR3: TGTGCCAGCCCAGGAGGTCCGGGAAACATTCAGTACTTC.

The chain joins TRBV10-3 to TRBJ2-7; TRBD1 aligns across 9 bases. V was pared by 5 bases and J by 6 bases, with 11 bases of the junction left unmatched. Germline V gives CDR1 ENHRY, CDR2 SYGVKD. The CDR3 contains 15 residues. CDR3 sequence (DNA): TGTGCCATCAGTAAAATCCGGGACAGGGATCCCGAGCAGTACTTC. Amino acid sequence: CAISKIRDRDPEQYF.

The chain uses TRBV28 and TRBJ2-1, with D possibly TRBD1 on 6 matching bases. Trimming left V 4 bases short and J 0 bases short, with 19 bases between. Germline V gene lookup returns CDR1 MDHEN and CDR2 SYDVKM. The CDR3 contains 18 residues. The CDR3 sequence is CASSSTGTSLTSYNEQFF. The CDR3, as DNA: TGTGCCAGCAGTTCAACAGGGACGTCCTTAACCTCCTACAATGAGCAGTTCTTC. Full variable domain (outside the CDR3, taken from reference TRBV28 and TRBJ2-1): DVKVTQSSRYLVKRTGEKVFLECVQDMDHENMFWYRQDPGLGLRLIYFSYDVKMKEKGDIPEGYSVSREKKERFSLILESASTNQTSMYLCASSSTGTSLTSYNEQFFGPGTRLTVL.

CDR3 DNA sequence: TGTGCCAGCAGTTACCGAGGACAGGGTGTCGAGCAGTACTTC. This translates into CASSYRGQGVEQYF. The V and J genes are TRBV6-5 and TRBJ2-7, with 8 bases aligning to TRBD1. The CDR3 extends over 14 amino acids. The V gene's germline CDR1 is MNHEY and CDR2 SVGAGI. The ends lost 2 bases at V and 6 bases at J; junction bases unmatched: 6.

The chain couples TRBV12-3 or TRBV12-4 to TRBJ2-7, with TRBD2 matching 9 bases. Germline trimming cut 3 bases from V and 1 base from J; bases unmatched to any gene: 7. This CDR3 is 16 amino acids long. The CDR3 region is CASSFGSSGKSYEQYF. The CDR3 DNA follows: TGTGCCAGCAGTTTCGGTTCTAGCGGGAAATCCTACGAGCAGTACTTC.

The V and J genes are TRBV9 and TRBJ2-7, with TRBD1 matching over 10 bases. This CDR3 comprises 16 residues. V dropped 2 bases and J dropped 5; count of bases not matched to a gene: 10. CDR1 and CDR2 (germline): SGDLS, YYNGEE. In DNA form, the CDR3 reads TGTGCCAGCAGCGTGGAACCGGGACAGGGGAGCCACGAGCAGTACTTC. It is translated as CASSVEPGQGSHEQYF.

The rearrangement uses TRBV29-1 and TRBJ2-1; weak D call: TRBD1 (6 bases). Trimming stripped 0 bases from V and 6 bases from J, with 15 bases between. Per germline, CDR1 SQVTM and CDR2 ANQGSEA. CDR3 length: 15 residues. CDR3 region: CSVEDGGLLGNEQFF. The CDR3, as DNA: TGCAGCGTTGAAGATGGGGGCCTTCTGGGCAATGAGCAGTTCTTC.